Listed here is a single T cell receptor beta chain. The data are from a study of blood T cell repertoires in COVID-19. At the level of the study: Some COVID-19 samples were acute and others convalescent; all came from the United States, Italy and Spain. PBMCs, B-cell-depleted T cells, or T cells provided the cDNA or gDNA that made up the material.

Here immunoSEQ multiplex PCR was the method, and the copy in TCRdb shows in-frame clones only, minus some. The sample lists about 110,000 clones, over 60% occurring once. This CDR3 comprises 16 residues. Trimming cost V 0 bases and J 2 bases, with 13 bases left between them. Per the germline V gene, CDR1 is LGHNA and CDR2 is YSLEER. The J gene is TRBJ1-2, the V gene TRBV4-3, with D perhaps matching TRBD1 (6 bases). Specimen: peripheral blood. The sequence was obtained from a man between 70 and 80 years old with acute or convalescent COVID-19. DNA of the CDR3: TGCGCCAGCAGCCAAGATTTCCCCGACAGGAACTATGGCTACACCTTC. Protein product: CASSQDFPDRNYGYTF.